Detailed here is one T cell receptor beta chain. Its antigen is currently unknown. Each CDR3 protein is one row after TCRdb ran MiXCR on the 5' RACE reads. The sample consists of approximately 550,000 distinct CDR3 sequences, approximately 12% of them appearing once. Germline lookup yields CDR1 SGHVS and CDR2 FNYEAQ. The CDR3 length is 15 residues. Trimming at V came to 2 bases and at J to 8 bases, leaving 6 bases not matched to a gene. The record originates from a study of CD8 T cells in ankylosing spondylitis. Study findings and constraints: Characteristic of ankylosing spondylitis blood, it appeared, was a TCR beta motif comprising roughly eight highly homologous variants.

The source is a male donor with ankylosing spondylitis. The chain recombines TRBV7-6 with TRBJ2-1; 10 bases map to TRBD2. What was sequenced was blood, either unsorted or a sorted T cell fraction (not recorded which). CDR3 amino acids: CASSLISGRADEQFF. DNA of the CDR3: TGTGCCAGCAGCTTAATCAGCGGGAGGGCCGATGAGCAGTTCTTC.